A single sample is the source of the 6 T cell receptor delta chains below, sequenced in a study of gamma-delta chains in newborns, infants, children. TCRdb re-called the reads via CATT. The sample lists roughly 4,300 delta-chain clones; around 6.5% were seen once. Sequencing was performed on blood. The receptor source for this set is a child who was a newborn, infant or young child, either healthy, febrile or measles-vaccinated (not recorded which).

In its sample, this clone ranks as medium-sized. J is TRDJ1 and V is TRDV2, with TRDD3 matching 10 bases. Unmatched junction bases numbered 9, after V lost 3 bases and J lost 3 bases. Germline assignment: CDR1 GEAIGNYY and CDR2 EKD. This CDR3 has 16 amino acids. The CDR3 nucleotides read TGTGCCTGTGACGTACTGGGGGATGGAGGGGCCGATAAACTCATCTTT. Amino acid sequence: CACDVLGDGGADKLIF.

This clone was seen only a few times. The CDR3 nucleotides are TGTGCCTGTGACACCGGCTGGGGGATAAGAACCTGGGACACCCGACAGATGTTTTTC. Encoded protein: CACDTGWGIRTWDTRQMFF. V usage is TRDV2 and J usage is TRDJ3; TRDD3 agrees at 10 bases. V was clipped by 0 bases and J by 2 bases; unmatched bases: 6. Germline loops: CDR1 GEAIGNYY, CDR2 EKD. CDR3 length: 19 residues.

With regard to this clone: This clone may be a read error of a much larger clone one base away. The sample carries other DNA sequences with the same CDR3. This chain's CDR3 is CACDTLGDLTAQLFF. The CDR3 DNA reads as TGTGCCTGTGACACCCTGGGGGATTTGACAGCACAACTCTTCTTT. V gene TRDV2 combines with J gene TRDJ2, with 8 bases fitting TRDD3. CDR3 length equals 15 residues. Germline V gives CDR1 GEAIGNYY, CDR2 EKD. V trimming: 0 bases; J trimming: 1 base; junction bases outside the gene matches: 0.

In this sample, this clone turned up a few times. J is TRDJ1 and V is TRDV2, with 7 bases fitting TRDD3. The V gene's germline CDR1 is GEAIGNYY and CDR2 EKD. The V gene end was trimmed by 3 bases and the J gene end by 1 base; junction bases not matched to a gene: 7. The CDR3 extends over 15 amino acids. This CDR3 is CACDPLGIVTDKLIF. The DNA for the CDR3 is TGTGCCTGTGACCCACTGGGGATCGTCACCGATAAACTCATCTTT.

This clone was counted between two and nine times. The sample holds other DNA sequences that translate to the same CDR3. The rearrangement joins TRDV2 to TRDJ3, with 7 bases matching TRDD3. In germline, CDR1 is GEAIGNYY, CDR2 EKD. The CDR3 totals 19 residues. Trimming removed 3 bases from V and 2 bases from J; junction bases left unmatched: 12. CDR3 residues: CACDSVLGRGAWDTRQMFF. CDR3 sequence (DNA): TGTGCCTGTGACTCTGTACTGGGGAGAGGGGCCTGGGACACCCGACAGATGTTTTTC.

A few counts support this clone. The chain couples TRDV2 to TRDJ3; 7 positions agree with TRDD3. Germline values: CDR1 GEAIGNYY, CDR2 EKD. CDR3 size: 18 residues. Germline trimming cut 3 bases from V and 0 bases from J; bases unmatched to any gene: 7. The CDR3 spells CACDGLGESSWDTRQMFF. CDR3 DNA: TGTGCCTGTGACGGATTGGGGGAGAGCTCCTGGGACACCCGACAGATGTTTTTC.